These T cell receptor beta chains were read from a single sample in a study of blood T cell repertoires in COVID-19. Using immunoSEQ multiplex PCR, the repertoire was profiled, and TCRdb retains in-frame clones only, with some absent. This sample carries 50,000 to 75,000 clones, 85% to 95% of them seen once, and the ten largest clones take 2.9%. The sample was peripheral blood. Receptor source: an older man with active COVID-19. Both conserved end residues are part of each CDR3. The D gene is left open where the match is weak. The listing skips clone size in some rows; elsewhere it reads once, few, many or a size class.

length	size	V	J	D	DNA	CDR3
13	NA	TRBV10-3	TRBJ2-7	TRBD2	TGTGCCCTCGGGGGGACGGACTCCTACGAGCAGTACTTC	CALGGTDSYEQYF
15	NA	TRBV6-5	TRBJ1-1	NA	TGTGCCAGCAGTTCCCGGCAGGTAACGACCACTGAAGCTTTCTTT	CASSSRQVTTTEAFF
14	NA	TRBV5-1	TRBJ2-5	NA	TGCGCCAGCAGCGGGAGGACAGGCCAAGAGACCCAGTACTTC	CASSGRTGQETQYF
13	NA	TRBV15	TRBJ1-1	TRBD1	TGTGCCACCAGCTCGAGGGGGCGAGGTGAAGCTTTCTTT	CATSSRGRGEAFF
15	NA	TRBV6-5	TRBJ1-6	TRBD1	TGTGCCAGCAGAACGACAGGGGGCTATAATTCACCCCTCCACTTT	CASRTTGGYNSPLHF
17	NA	TRBV6-6	TRBJ1-4	NA	TGTGCCAGCAGTCATCACGGCACAGGGTCAACTAATGAAAAACTGTTTTTT	CASSHHGTGSTNEKLFF
15	NA	TRBV18	TRBJ2-5	TRBD2	TGTGCCAGCTCACTCCGGACTAGTCTGCAAGAGACCCAGTACTTC	CASSLRTSLQETQYF
16	NA	TRBV7-3	TRBJ2-3	TRBD2	TGTGCCAGCAGCTTAGGTTCGGGGGGGCCGGCAGATACGCAGTATTTT	CASSLGSGGPADTQYF
17	NA	TRBV11-3	TRBJ2-1	TRBD2	TGTGCCAGCAGCCCTAGGATACCGGGACTAGCAAGTAATGAGCAGTTCTTC	CASSPRIPGLASNEQFF
15	NA	TRBV7-3	TRBJ2-1	TRBD2	TGTGCCAGCAGTCAAAGCGGGGGCTCCTACAATGAGCAGTTCTTC	CASSQSGGSYNEQFF
19	NA	TRBV11-2	TRBJ2-3	NA	TGTGCCAGCAGCCAGGGGCGCGGCAGGGCGAAAAGTGGCGCAGATACGCAGTATTTT	CASSQGRGRAKSGADTQYF
17	once	TRBV6-2/TRBV6-3	TRBJ2-2	NA	TGTGCCAGCAGTTACTATCGGGGGGCCGGGAACACCGGGGAGCTGTTTTTT	CASSYYRGAGNTGELFF
13	NA	TRBV12-3/TRBV12-4	TRBJ2-3	TRBD1	TGTGCCAGCAGGGGACAGACCACAGATACGCAGTATTTT	CASRGQTTDTQYF
14	NA	TRBV18	TRBJ1-5	TRBD1	TGTGCCAGCTCACCGATGGAGGGGGCCGGGCCCCAGCATTTT	CASSPMEGAGPQHF
13	NA	TRBV19	TRBJ1-2	NA	TGTGCCAGTAGTAACGGGGGATACTATGGCTACACCTTC	CASSNGGYYGYTF
17	once	TRBV5-6	TRBJ2-1	NA	TGTGCCAGCAGCTTTTCCTTGAGGGGGTTGTTTTACAATGAGCAGTTCTTC	CASSFSLRGLFYNEQFF
14	NA	TRBV7-2	TRBJ1-2	NA	TGTGCCAGCAGACACCCGGGGGGCGACTATGGCTACACCTTC	CASRHPGGDYGYTF
15	NA	TRBV28	TRBJ2-2	NA	TGTGCCAGCAGTTTATGGGCCGATGGGCTTGGGGAGCTGTTTTTT	CASSLWADGLGELFF
14	NA	TRBV7-8	TRBJ2-3	TRBD2	TGTGCCAGCAGCCGAGCCAGCGGGGGGGATACGCAGTATTTT	CASSRASGGDTQYF
13	NA	TRBV15	TRBJ1-4	NA	TGTGCCACCAGCAGAGATCTCCAAGCAGGGGAGTTTTTT	CATSRDLQAGEFF
14	NA	TRBV28	TRBJ1-4	TRBD1	TGTGCCAGCAGCCTACAGGGGGCTAATGAAAAACTGTTTTTT	CASSLQGANEKLFF
12	NA	TRBV6-1	TRBJ1-4	NA	TGTGCCAGCAGTGAATATGGGCTAAAACTGTTTTTT	CASSEYGLKLFF
19	NA	TRBV3-1/TRBV3-2	TRBJ1-3	NA	TGTGCCAGCAGCCAAACTCCAGGACTGATACCCGGAATGGAAAACACCATATATTTT	CASSQTPGLIPGMENTIYF
17	NA	TRBV3-1/TRBV3-2	TRBJ1-3	TRBD1	TGTGCCAGCAGCCAAGGTGGACAGGGGCCTTCTGGAAACACCATATATTTT	CASSQGGQGPSGNTIYF
16	NA	TRBV19	TRBJ1-3	NA	TGTGCCAGTAGCCCTAGACTCGGAGGGCCTGGAAACACCATATATTTT	CASSPRLGGPGNTIYF
16	NA	TRBV27	TRBJ2-3	TRBD1	TGTGCCAGCAGTTTATCTCGGCAGGGGGGCACAGATACGCAGTATTTT	CASSLSRQGGTDTQYF
15	NA	TRBV3-1/TRBV3-2	TRBJ1-2	TRBD1	TGTGCCAGCAGCCAAATCCGGGACAGGGACCAGGGCTACACCTTC	CASSQIRDRDQGYTF
16	NA	TRBV9	TRBJ2-7	TRBD1	TGTGCCAGCAGCCCTCACCCGGGACAGGGATCGAGAGAGCAGTACTTC	CASSPHPGQGSREQYF
16	NA	TRBV18	TRBJ2-2	NA	TGTGCCAGCTCACCACTCTCCGTCAGGAACACCGGGGAGCTGTTTTTT	CASSPLSVRNTGELFF
16	NA	TRBV7-2	TRBJ2-5	TRBD2	TGTGCCAGCAGCCGGACTAGCGGGGGGGCCGACGAGACCCAGTACTTC	CASSRTSGGADETQYF
15	NA	TRBV6-5	TRBJ1-4	NA	TGTGCCAGCAGTTCGACGACAGGAGAACATGAAAAACTGTTTTTT	CASSSTTGEHEKLFF
16	NA	TRBV3-1/TRBV3-2	TRBJ2-1	TRBD2	TGTGCCAGCAGCCAGGGGCTAGCGGGGGCCAACGGTGAGCAGTTCTTC	CASSQGLAGANGEQFF
16	NA	TRBV11-1	TRBJ2-7	TRBD1	TGTGCCAGCAGCCCCGGACAGGGTGGTTTACCCTACGAGCAGTACTTC	CASSPGQGGLPYEQYF
15	NA	TRBV7-6	TRBJ2-6	NA	TGTGCCAGCAGCTTAGGGACACCTGGGGCCAACGTCCTGACTTTC	CASSLGTPGANVLTF
15	NA	TRBV28	TRBJ2-2	NA	TGTGCCAGCAGTCAAGCAGGGGTTTACACCGGGGAGCTGTTTTTT	CASSQAGVYTGELFF
16	NA	TRBV25-1	TRBJ2-1	TRBD2	TGTGCCAGCAGTCCGGCAAGGACTAGCGGGGCGGATGAGCAGTTCTTC	CASSPARTSGADEQFF